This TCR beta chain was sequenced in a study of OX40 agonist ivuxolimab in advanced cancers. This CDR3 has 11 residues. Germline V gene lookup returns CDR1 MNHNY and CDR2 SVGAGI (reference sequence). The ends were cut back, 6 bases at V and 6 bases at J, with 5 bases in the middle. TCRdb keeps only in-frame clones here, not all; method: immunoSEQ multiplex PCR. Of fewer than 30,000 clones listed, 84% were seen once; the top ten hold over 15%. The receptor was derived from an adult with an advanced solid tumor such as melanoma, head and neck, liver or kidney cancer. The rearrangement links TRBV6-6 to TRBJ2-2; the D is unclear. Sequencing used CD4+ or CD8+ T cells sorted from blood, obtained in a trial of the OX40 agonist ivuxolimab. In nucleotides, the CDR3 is TGTGCCAGCAGCCGAGCCGGGGAGCTGTTTTTT. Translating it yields CASSRAGELFF.